This TCR beta chain was sequenced during a study of Graves' ophthalmopathy and Graves' hyperthyroidism (dated by TCRdb to between 2017 and 2018). At the level of the whole study: Peripheral blood was collected at initial diagnosis, before any treatment. To tell Graves' ophthalmopathy apart from Graves' hyperthyroidism, and to predict which patients would progress to ophthalmopathy, the study relied on TCR beta repertoire signatures. In total, approximately 130 blood samples were TCR-sequenced: fewer than 50 ophthalmopathy, under 80 hyperthyroidism and some 17 hyperthyroidism-to-ophthalmopathy patients. A discovery set of 90 to 100 patients (roughly 43 ophthalmopathy, some 58 stable hyperthyroidism) was enrolled to explore V-J signatures distinguishing ophthalmopathy from hyperthyroidism. An independent validation cohort was composed of 18 hyperthyroidism patients and over 15 patients who later progressed from hyperthyroidism to ophthalmopathy. In roughly six hyperthyroidism patients, the T-cell repertoires found in thyroid tissue were compared with those found in blood. Following sample collection, hyperthyroidism patients were given methimazole at a starting dose of 30 mg daily, and ophthalmopathy patients were given high-dose intravenous methylprednisolone.

What the study reported, not specific to this receptor: Sample size was not statistically predetermined, and group allocation was not concealed from the investigators. Most of the expanded thyroid clonotypes with a frequency above 0.001 were also detected in blood, and it was suggested that the thyroid immune response may be reflected by blood repertoires. Ophthalmopathy was separated from stable hyperthyroidism by the 13-signature model with more than 85% sensitivity and around 81% specificity in cross-validation and with 80%/75% in the test set. In validation, the model predicted ophthalmopathy progression with about 64% sensitivity and roughly 72% specificity; 12 predicted patients were CT-confirmed with GO in a median of 6.5 months.

Comment on this clonotype: Its antigen has not been determined. No base-level quality is on record; no much larger clone is a single base apart.

Ophthalmopathy patients were characterized by moderately to severely active disease, a Clinical Activity Score of at least 3, a NOSPECS grade of at least 4, and a disease duration under 3 months. Patients with other autoimmune diseases, uncontrolled infections, pregnancy or lactation were excluded. Clinical symptoms, serum thyroxine, TRAb, thyroid ultrasound and orbital computed tomography were used for diagnosis. Using Ficoll-Paque density gradient centrifugation, PBMCs were isolated from over 8.5 ml of fresh peripheral blood. Trizol reagent was used to extract the total RNA, and its quality was then checked on an Agilent 2100 Bioanalyzer. TCR beta CDR3 regions were amplified from RNA transcripts for repertoire sequencing. A first-round RT-PCR used HTBI primers with the Qiagen OneStep RT-PCR kit, followed by a second-round multiplex PCR, size selection and purification. The libraries underwent paired-end sequencing with 100 bp reads on an Illumina HiSeq2000. In the source study's methods: Reads were processed with SOAPnuke, discarding reads with adapters, uncalled bases, mean Phred below 15, or no exact constant-primer or identifier match. High-quality paired reads were merged with COPE v1.2.5. Each unique nucleotide sequence was defined as a clonotype, and clonotypes were aligned to IMGT TRB V, D and J references with MiTCR v1.1. The analysis was limited to V-J combinations with a frequency above 0.0001, which together covered roughly 99% of the repertoires. For each V-J combination, a TCR clonal expansion and chaos score was defined as the ratio of F50 clonal expansion to chaos observed in the TCRdist matrix. Welch's t-statistics and random forest were used to reduce the features to 10 to 15 V-J combinations, which were then used as input to a naive Bayes classifier. Thyroid-blood repertoire similarity was quantified with the Morisita-Horn index. TCRdb itself trimmed the public reads at Q25 with fastp, ran MiXCR and retained productive beta chains. Rows are unified per CDR3 protein, each entry keeping the most common DNA and genes. V and J calls and clone size were set by TCRdb, not the authors. The sample table holds 650,000 to 900,000 distinct CDR3 sequences, of which approximately 40% were seen once. The ten largest clones add up to 44% of the sample.

The clonotype originates from an adult man with Graves' ophthalmopathy. Sequenced: peripheral blood.

In nucleotides, the sequence is TGTGCCATCAGTGAGAGGCGTCGGCAGGTCGGTGAAAAACTGTTTTTT. Its coded protein is CAISERRRQVGEKLFF. Recombination linked TRBV10-3 to TRBJ1-4; the D gene is not confidently resolved. CDR1 is given as ENHRY and CDR2 as SYGVKD, both from the germline V gene. Trimming at the junction amounts to 2 bases on V and 7 bases on J, and the germline ends lie 17 bases apart. From the cysteine through the phenylalanine, the CDR3 covers 16 amino acids. Just CDR3 DNA is preserved here, 48 bases in frame from base 1.